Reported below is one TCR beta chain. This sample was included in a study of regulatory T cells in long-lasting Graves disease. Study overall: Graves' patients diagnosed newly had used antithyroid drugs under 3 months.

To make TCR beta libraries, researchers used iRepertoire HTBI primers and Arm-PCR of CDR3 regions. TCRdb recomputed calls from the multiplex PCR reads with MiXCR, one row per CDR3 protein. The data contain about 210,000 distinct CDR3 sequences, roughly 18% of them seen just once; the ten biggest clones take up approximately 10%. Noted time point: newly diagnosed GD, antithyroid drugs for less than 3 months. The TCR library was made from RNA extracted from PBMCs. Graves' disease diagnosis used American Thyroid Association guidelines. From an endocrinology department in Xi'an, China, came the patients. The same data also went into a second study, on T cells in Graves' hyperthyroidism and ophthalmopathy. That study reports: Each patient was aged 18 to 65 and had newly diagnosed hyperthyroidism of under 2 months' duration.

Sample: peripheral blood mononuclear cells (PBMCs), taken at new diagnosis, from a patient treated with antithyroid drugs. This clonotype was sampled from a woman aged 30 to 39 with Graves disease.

The CDR3 protein is CASSFRPRTSGGARGPGELFF. The CDR3 region has the DNA TGTGCCAGCAGTTTCCGCCCCAGGACTAGCGGGGGGGCGCGCGGTCCCGGGGAGCTGTTTTTT. This chain connects TRBV12-3 or TRBV12-4 to TRBJ2-2; TRBD2 matches 15 bases. This CDR3 is 21 amino acids long. V lost 3 bases and J lost 6; bases outside the gene matches: 17.